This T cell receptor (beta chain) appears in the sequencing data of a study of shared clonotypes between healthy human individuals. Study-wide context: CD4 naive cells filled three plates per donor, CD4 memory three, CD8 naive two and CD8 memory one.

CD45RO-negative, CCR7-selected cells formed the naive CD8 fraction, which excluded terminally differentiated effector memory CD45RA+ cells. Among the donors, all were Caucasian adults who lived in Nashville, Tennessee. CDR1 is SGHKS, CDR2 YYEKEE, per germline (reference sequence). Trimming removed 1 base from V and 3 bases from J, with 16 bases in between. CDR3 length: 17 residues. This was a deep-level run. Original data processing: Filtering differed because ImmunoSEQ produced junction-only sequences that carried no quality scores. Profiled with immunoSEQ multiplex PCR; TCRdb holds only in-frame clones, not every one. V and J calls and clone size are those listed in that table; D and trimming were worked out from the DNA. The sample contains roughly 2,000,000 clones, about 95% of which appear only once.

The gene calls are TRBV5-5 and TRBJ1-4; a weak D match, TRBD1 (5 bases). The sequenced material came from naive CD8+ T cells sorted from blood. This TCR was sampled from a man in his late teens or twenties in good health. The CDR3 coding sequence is TGTGCCAGCAGCTTGCGGGACCCTTTAAGAGCTAATGAAAAACTGTTTTTT. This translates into CASSLRDPLRANEKLFF.